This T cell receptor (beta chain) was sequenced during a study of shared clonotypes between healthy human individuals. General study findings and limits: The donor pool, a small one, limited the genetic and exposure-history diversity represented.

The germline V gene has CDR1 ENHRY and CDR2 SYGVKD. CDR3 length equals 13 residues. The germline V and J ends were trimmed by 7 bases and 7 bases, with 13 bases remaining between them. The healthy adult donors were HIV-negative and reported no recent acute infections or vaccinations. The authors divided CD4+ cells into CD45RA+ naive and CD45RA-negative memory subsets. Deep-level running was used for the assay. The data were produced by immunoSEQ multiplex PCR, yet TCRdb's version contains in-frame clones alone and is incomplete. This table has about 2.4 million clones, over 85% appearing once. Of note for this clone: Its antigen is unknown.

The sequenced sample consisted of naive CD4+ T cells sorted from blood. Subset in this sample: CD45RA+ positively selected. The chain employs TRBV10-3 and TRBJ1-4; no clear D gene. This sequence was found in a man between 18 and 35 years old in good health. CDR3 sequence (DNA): TGTGCCATCAAGGACGGGTGGGGTGAAAAACTGTTTTTT. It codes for CAIKDGWGEKLFF.